These 28 T cell receptor beta chains were all obtained from the same sample, sequenced in a study of blood T cell repertoires in COVID-19. Only in-frame clones appear in the TCRdb table, and some are missing; sequencing was by immunoSEQ multiplex PCR. The sample carries about 180,000 clones, 80% to 90% recorded once. Material for sequencing was peripheral blood. These receptors were taken from a man younger than 35 who had recovered from COVID-19.

The chain combines TRBV28 with TRBJ1-2; no definite D call. This CDR3 spans 14 amino acids. In germline, CDR1 is MDHEN, CDR2 SYDVKM. Trimming pared 4 bases from V and 1 base from J, leaving 10 bases between. The CDR3: CASSYPGFNYGYTF. CDR3 nucleotide sequence: TGTGCCAGCAGTTACCCAGGCTTTAACTATGGCTACACCTTC.

The genes are TRBV25-1 and TRBJ1-4; D is unresolved. This CDR3 region has 12 residues. Trimming stripped 8 bases from V and 5 bases from J, with 9 bases between. CDR1 and CDR2 from the germline V gene are MGHDK and SYGVNS. CDR3 bases: TGTGCCAGCCAACGAGGGAATGAAAAACTGTTTTTT. As protein: CASQRGNEKLFF.

This sequence joins TRBV15 and TRBJ2-7; 7 bases are a match to TRBD2. The CDR3 extends over 15 amino acids. From germline, CDR1 is LNHNV and CDR2 YYDKDF (reference sequence). The V and J ends lost 4 bases and 0 bases, in that order; junction bases with no gene match: 6. The DNA for the CDR3 is TGTGCCACCAGCACCGGACTAGAGAGCTCCTACGAGCAGTACTTC. Its translation is CATSTGLESSYEQYF.

The V and J genes are TRBV6-1 and TRBJ2-2, with 10 bases identical to TRBD2. CDR1 and CDR2 from the germline V gene are MNHNS and SASEGT. Trimming removed 4 bases from V and 6 bases from J; junction bases left unmatched: 11. The CDR3 contains 17 residues. The DNA for the CDR3 is TGTGCCAGCAGTGCCACCTCGGGACTAGCGATTCCCGGGGAGCTGTTTTTT. Translating gives CASSATSGLAIPGELFF.

The chain joins TRBV6-6 to TRBJ2-7; 11 nucleotides line up with TRBD1. Germline-derived CDR1 and CDR2 are MNHNY and SVGAGI (reference sequence). The V segment lost 7 bases and the J segment 2 bases; nucleotides outside the gene matches: 4. The CDR3 has 14 amino acids. The CDR3: CASNPGQGAYEQYF. Here the CDR3 DNA reads TGTGCCAGCAACCCGGGACAGGGGGCCTACGAGCAGTACTTC.

The CDR3 region has the DNA TGCGCCAGCAGCTTAGGGACTAGTGGGAGCCGGGAGCTGTTTTTT. Its protein is CASSLGTSGSRELFF. The gene calls are TRBV5-1 and TRBJ2-2; 8 nucleotides agree with TRBD2. V was clipped by 2 bases and J by 9 bases; unmatched bases: 9. The CDR3 consists of 15 residues. Germline V lookup: CDR1 SGHRS, CDR2 YFSETQ.

This clone was counted once. The chain is built from TRBV24-1 and TRBJ2-3; 7 positions match TRBD1. Germline CDR1 reads KGHDR; CDR2 reads SFDVKD. Unmatched junction bases numbered 7, after V lost 3 bases and J lost 2 bases. The CDR3 spans 16 residues. Here the CDR3 reads CATSDRGTDLTDTQYF. CDR3 DNA sequence: TGTGCCACCAGTGATCGAGGGACAGACCTCACAGATACGCAGTATTTT.

This chain uses TRBV28 with TRBJ2-7, with 10 bases aligning to TRBD1. J gave up 3 bases and V 6 bases, and 11 bases lay outside the gene matches. This CDR3 has 16 amino acids. Germline CDR1 MDHEN, CDR2 SYDVKM. Here the CDR3 reads CASSPDRGKAVYEQYF. The CDR3, as DNA: TGTGCCAGCAGCCCGGACAGGGGGAAAGCGGTCTACGAGCAGTACTTC.

The chain links TRBV6-2 or TRBV6-3 to TRBJ1-2; 9 bases are a match to TRBD1. This CDR3 region has 15 residues. Trimming cost V 6 bases and J 6 bases; bases outside gene matches: 11. Germline CDR1 and CDR2: MNHEY and SVGEGT. This CDR3 reads CASSRPQGAENGYTF. CDR3 sequence (DNA): TGTGCCAGCAGCCGCCCACAGGGGGCTGAGAATGGCTACACCTTC.

The chain carries TRBV15 and TRBJ2-2; 8 bases map to TRBD2. The CDR3 is made up of 13 amino acids. Trimming removed 3 bases from V and 10 bases from J; junction bases left unmatched: 4. In germline, CDR1 is LNHNV, CDR2 YYDKDF (reference sequence). CDR3 sequence (DNA): TGTGCCACCAGCAGGGGAGGACTAGCGGAGCTGTTTTTT. This gives the protein CATSRGGLAELFF.

The chain combines TRBV19 with TRBJ2-3; tentative D call: TRBD2 (6 bases). The V end was cut by 4 bases, the J end by 9 bases, with 17 bases between. The CDR3 extends over 14 amino acids. Germline CDR1 is LNHDA and CDR2 is SQIVND (reference sequence). The CDR3 sequence: CASSTSPAGGTQYF. The CDR3 DNA follows: TGTGCCAGTAGTACATCACCGGCCGGGGGAACGCAGTATTTT.

This clone was seen once. The chain is built from TRBV5-4 and TRBJ1-2; D possibly corresponds to TRBD1 (5 bases). Looked up from germline, CDR1 is SGHNT and CDR2 is YYREEE (reference sequence). The CDR3 runs 15 residues. Trimming removed 1 base from V and 8 bases from J, with 18 bases in between. CDR3: CASSLRDAGGRGYTF. For the CDR3, the DNA is TGTGCCAGCAGCTTGAGAGACGCGGGGGGTCGGGGCTACACCTTC.

The rearrangement joins TRBV9 to TRBJ1-1; D uncertain. The CDR3 has 14 amino acids. V was trimmed by 2 bases and J by 5 bases, leaving 13 bases between them. CDR1 is SGDLS, CDR2 YYNGEE, per germline. The chain's CDR3 is CASSVEVSGTEAFF. The CDR3 coding sequence is TGTGCCAGCAGCGTGGAGGTCTCCGGGACTGAAGCTTTCTTT.

The V call is TRBV5-1, the J call TRBJ2-3; 8 nucleotides align to TRBD2. Trimming removed 1 base from V and 1 base from J; junction bases left unmatched: 2. Germline-derived CDR1 and CDR2 are SGHRS and YFSETQ. The length of the CDR3 is 15 residues. The CDR3 nucleotides read TGCGCCAGCAGCTTGAGCGGGAGAGGCACAGATACGCAGTATTTT. Translation gives CASSLSGRGTDTQYF. Based on the CDR3 plus reference TRBV5-1 and TRBJ2-3, the full variable domain is KAGVTQTPRYLIKTRGQQVTLSCSPISGHRSVSWYQQTPGQGLQFLFEYFSETQRNKGNFPGRFSGRQFSNSRSEMNVSTLELGDSALYLCASSLSGRGTDTQYFGPGTRLTVL.

This CDR3 reads CASSTGTGFSPLHF. The CDR3 coding sequence is TGTGCCAGTAGTACGGGGACAGGCTTTTCACCCCTCCACTTT. The chain combines TRBV19 with TRBJ1-6; 8 nucleotides align to TRBD1. V lost 4 bases, J lost 9 bases, and 5 bases stayed unmatched. Germline loops: CDR1 LNHDA, CDR2 SQIVND (reference sequence). The CDR3 extends over 14 amino acids.

J is TRBJ2-1 and V is TRBV5-1; D perhaps matches TRBD2 (5 bases). The CDR3 sequence is 15 residues long. V was clipped by 6 bases and J by 0 bases, with 13 bases between them. Germline lookup yields CDR1 SGHRS and CDR2 YFSETQ. Written as DNA, the CDR3 is TGCGCCAGCATAGACTATCCCAGCTCCTACAATGAGCAGTTCTTC. It translates to CASIDYPSSYNEQFF.

The gene calls are TRBV13 and TRBJ2-3, with TRBD1 matching 12 bases. The junction had 8 bases not matched to a gene; V was cut back by 5 bases and J by 2 bases. Germline-derived CDR1 and CDR2 are PRHDT and FYEKMQ (reference sequence). CDR3 length equals 17 residues. The CDR3, as DNA: TGTGCCAGCAGCACTAGAGGGGACAGGGGGCCCACAGATACGCAGTATTTT. It is translated as CASSTRGDRGPTDTQYF. The entire variable domain, with the rest obtained from reference TRBV13 and TRBJ2-3, is as follows: AAGVIQSPRHLIKEKRETATLKCYPIPRHDTVYWYQQGPGQDPQFLISFYEKMQSDKGSIPDRFSAQQFSDYHSELNMSSLELGDSALYFCASSTRGDRGPTDTQYFGPGTRLTVL.

V gene TRBV9 combines with J gene TRBJ2-5, with a possible D match to TRBD1 (6 bases). The V end was cut by 9 bases, the J end by 8 bases, with 23 bases between. CDR3 size: 14 residues. CDR1 and CDR2 from the germline V gene are SGDLS and YYNGEE. CDR3 loop: CANPPGAAELTQYF. CDR3 coding DNA: TGTGCCAACCCCCCAGGGGCAGCAGAGCTAACCCAGTACTTC.

The chain carries TRBV11-2 and TRBJ1-2; maybe TRBD1 (6 bases). CDR3 size: 15 residues. Trimming took 1 base from V and 5 from J, leaving 14 bases between them. Germline values: CDR1 SGHAT, CDR2 FQNNGV. The CDR3 DNA reads TGTGCCAGCAGCTTAGCCGCAGGGGATTTTTATGGCTACACCTTC. This translates into CASSLAAGDFYGYTF. Combining the CDR3 with reference TRBV11-2 and TRBJ1-2 gives the whole variable domain EAGVAQSPRYKIIEKRQSVAFWCNPISGHATLYWYQQILGQGPKLLIQFQNNGVVDDSQLPKDRFSAERLKGVDSTLKIQPAKLEDSAVYLCASSLAAGDFYGYTFGSGTRLTVV.

J is TRBJ2-7 and V is TRBV5-1; 8 positions match TRBD2. CDR1 and CDR2 from the germline V gene are SGHRS and YFSETQ. J lost 0 bases, V lost 3 bases, and 5 bases had no gene match. This CDR3 comprises 15 residues. The CDR3 sequence: CASSSGGVASYEQYF. CDR3 in DNA: TGCGCCAGCAGCTCGGGGGGGGTCGCCTCCTACGAGCAGTACTTC.

This clone came up once. This sequence joins TRBV6-4 and TRBJ2-3; TRBD1 is a possible D gene (6 bases). The CDR3 contains 15 residues. Germline CDR1 and CDR2: MRHNA and SNTAGT. Trimming took 7 bases from V and 5 from J, leaving 19 bases between them. The CDR3 protein is CASMRTADALDTQYF. Written as DNA, the CDR3 is TGTGCCAGCATGAGGACAGCGGATGCCCTAGATACGCAGTATTTT.

The V and J genes are TRBV29-1 and TRBJ2-7; maybe TRBD1 (6 bases). Per the germline V gene, CDR1 is SQVTM and CDR2 is ANQGSEA. Trimming shortened V by 5 bases and J by 3 bases, and 11 bases separated the two germline ends. This CDR3 has 12 amino acids. In DNA form, the CDR3 reads TGCAGCGTTTTGGACAGACTCTACGAGCAGTACTTC. Translating gives CSVLDRLYEQYF.

The CDR3 DNA reads as TGTGCCAGCTCCAAGGGGGCAGCGGAGTCCTACGAGCAGTACTTC. Its protein product is CASSKGAAESYEQYF. The chain combines TRBV2 with TRBJ2-7, with 7 bases matching TRBD1. With 8 bases clipped from V and 1 base from J, the junction kept 11 bases outside the gene matches. Germline V gene sequence: CDR1 SNHLY, CDR2 FYNNEI. This CDR3 has 15 amino acids.

As to this clone: The junction does not match germline at one end; this may be a read error. This chain links TRBV5-6 with TRBJ2-7; TRBD1 agrees at 7 bases. Germline loops: CDR1 SGHDT, CDR2 YYEEEE. This CDR3 comprises 12 residues. CDR3 amino acids: CASSLRDSTGNF. DNA of the CDR3: TGTGCCAGCAGCCTCCGGGACAGTACCGGGAACTTC.

The gene calls are TRBV9 and TRBJ2-7; 8 nucleotides line up with TRBD1. With 4 bases clipped from V and 5 bases from J, the junction kept 8 bases outside the gene matches. CDR1 SGDLS and CDR2 YYNGEE come from the germline V gene. The CDR3 runs to 14 residues. The CDR3 nucleotides are TGTGCCAGCAGCCCCCGGGACAGGTCGGACGAGCAGTACTTC. It is translated as CASSPRDRSDEQYF. The full variable domain, completed using reference TRBV9 and TRBJ2-7, is DSGVTQTPKHLITATGQRVTLRCSPRSGDLSVYWYQQSLDQGLQFLIQYYNGEERAKGNILERFSAQQFPDLHSELNLSSLELGDSALYFCASSPRDRSDEQYFGPGTRLTVT.

The chain employs TRBV7-2 and TRBJ2-7; 9 nucleotides agree with TRBD1. J was trimmed by 3 bases and V by 2 bases; bases with no gene match: 5. The V gene's germline CDR1 is SGHTA and CDR2 FQGNSA. The CDR3 is made up of 15 amino acids. The CDR3 nucleotides are TGTGCCAGCAGCTTATTGGGGACAGGGAACTACGAGCAGTACTTC. This encodes CASSLLGTGNYEQYF. Based on the CDR3 plus reference TRBV7-2 and TRBJ2-7, the full variable domain is GAGVSQSPSNKVTEKGKDVELRCDPISGHTALYWYRQSLGQGLEFLIYFQGNSAPDKSGLPSDRFSAERTGGSVSTLTIQRTQQEDSAVYLCASSLLGTGNYEQYFGPGTRLTVT.

The rearrangement uses TRBV6-5 and TRBJ2-2; 10 positions match TRBD2. The CDR3 length is 15 residues. Germline trimming cut 6 bases from V and 6 bases from J; bases unmatched to any gene: 7. Germline V lookup: CDR1 MNHEY, CDR2 SVGAGI. CDR3: CASRKSGRAPGELFF. The CDR3 nucleotides read TGTGCCAGCAGAAAAAGCGGGAGGGCCCCCGGGGAGCTGTTTTTT.

This clone was seen more than once but under ten times. The chain recombines TRBV3-1 (or the pseudogene TRBV3-2) with TRBJ1-2; D remains ambiguous. The CDR3 extends over 15 amino acids. Germline CDR1 is LGHDT and CDR2 is YNNKEL (reference sequence). V lost 5 bases to trimming and J lost 2 bases, with 15 bases between them. This chain's CDR3 is CASSSRESRNYGYTF. CDR3 bases: TGTGCCAGCAGCTCCCGCGAAAGTCGGAACTATGGCTACACCTTC.